The following is a T cell receptor (beta chain) sequence with its context. This sample was included in a study of control samples from healthy donors and cancer patients. Clones were read by immunoSEQ multiplex PCR, and TCRdb kept only the in-frame ones, dropping some. The sample holds some 150,000 clones, 85% to 95% seen once. The source is a man aged 40-50 years in good health. The sample was blood.

The CDR3 DNA reads as TGTGCCAGCAGTTCAGGGATTTGGGTGTTTTTT. Its translation is CASSSGIWVFF. The V and J genes are TRBV28 and TRBJ1-4; D is possibly TRBD1 (5 bases). Germline assignment: CDR1 MDHEN and CDR2 SYDVKM. The CDR3 is 11 residues long. V was clipped by 4 bases and J by 15 bases, with 12 bases between them.